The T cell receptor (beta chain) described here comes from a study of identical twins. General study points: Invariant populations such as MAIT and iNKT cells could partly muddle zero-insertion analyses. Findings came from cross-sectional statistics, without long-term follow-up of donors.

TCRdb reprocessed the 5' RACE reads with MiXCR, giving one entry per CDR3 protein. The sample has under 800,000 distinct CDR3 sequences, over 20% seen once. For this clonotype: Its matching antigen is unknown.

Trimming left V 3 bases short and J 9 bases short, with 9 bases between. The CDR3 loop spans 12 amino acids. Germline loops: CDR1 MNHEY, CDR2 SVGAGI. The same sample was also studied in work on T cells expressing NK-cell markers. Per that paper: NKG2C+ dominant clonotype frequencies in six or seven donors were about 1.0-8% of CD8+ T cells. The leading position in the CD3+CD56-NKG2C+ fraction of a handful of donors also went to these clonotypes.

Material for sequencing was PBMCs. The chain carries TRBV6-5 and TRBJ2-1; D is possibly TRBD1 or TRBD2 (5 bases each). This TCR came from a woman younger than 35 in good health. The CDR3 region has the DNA TGTGCCAGCAGTTATGCCGGGACTGAGCAGTTCTTC. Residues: CASSYAGTEQFF.